Listed here are 16 T cell receptor beta chains from one sample, sequenced in a study of lymphopenia after photon versus proton radiotherapy. The assay was immunoSEQ multiplex PCR, and TCRdb's table has in-frame clones only and misses some. The repertoire holds over 55,000 clones, 75% to 90% seen once, with 10% to 14% in the top ten. The sequences come from peripheral blood, collected from a patient treated with proton-based radiotherapy. The source of these receptors is a man older than 75 with esophageal cancer.

J is TRBJ2-2 and V is TRBV6-1; possibly TRBD2 for D (6 bases). The CDR3 covers 15 residues. The V gene's germline CDR1 is MNHNS and CDR2 SASEGT. The ends were cut back, 7 bases at V and 2 bases at J, with 14 bases in the middle. The CDR3 DNA sequence: TGTGCCAGCATCACCGGGAGACCAAACACCGGGGAGCTGTTTTTT. It is translated as CASITGRPNTGELFF.

The chain carries TRBV6-1 and TRBJ2-3, with 9 bases identical to TRBD2. Germline lookup yields CDR1 MNHNS and CDR2 SASEGT. J lost 1 base, V lost 4 bases, and 9 bases had no gene match. The CDR3 contains 17 residues. In nucleotides, the CDR3 is TGTGCCAGCAGTGCTCAGGAGGGCGGGAGGGGCACAGATACGCAGTATTTT. Protein sequence: CASSAQEGGRGTDTQYF.

This clone appeared a single time. This chain connects TRBV4-3 to TRBJ2-1; 9 bases are a match to TRBD1. The germline V gene has CDR1 LGHNA and CDR2 YSLEER. The CDR3 extends over 15 amino acids. V was pared by 0 bases and J by 7 bases, with 4 bases of the junction left unmatched. In DNA, the CDR3 is TGCGCCAGCAGCCAAGAGGGACAGGGTTCGAATGAGCAGTTCTTC. This codes for CASSQEGQGSNEQFF.

The chain couples TRBV5-1 to TRBJ1-4, with D perhaps TRBD1 (6 bases). Germline CDR1 is SGHRS and CDR2 is YFSETQ. The V end lost 4 bases, the J end lost 6 bases, and 13 bases lay between the germline ends. The CDR3 contains 14 residues. Here the CDR3 DNA reads TGCGCCAGCAGCCCGGGGAGGGGGGATGAAAAACTGTTTTTT. Protein product: CASSPGRGDEKLFF.

This chain connects TRBV7-2 to TRBJ1-6; no definite D call. The CDR3 consists of 13 residues. With 3 bases removed from V and 6 bases from J, the gap between germline ends came to 6 bases. Germline V gene data show CDR1 as SGHTA and CDR2 as FQGNSA. The CDR3 nucleotides read TGTGCCAGCAGCTTTGAAGCTAATTCACCCCTCCACTTT. Its protein product is CASSFEANSPLHF.

The rearrangement uses TRBV15 and TRBJ2-1; D gene uncertain. The CDR3 has 18 amino acids. The germline CDR1 and CDR2 sequences are LNHNV and YYDKDF (reference sequence). Trimming removed 0 bases from V and 0 bases from J, with 15 bases in between. The CDR3 sequence is CATSRDKNLIYSYNEQFF. DNA for the CDR3: TGTGCCACCAGCAGAGACAAGAACTTGATCTACTCCTACAATGAGCAGTTCTTC.

V gene TRBV4-2 combines with J gene TRBJ1-1, with D perhaps matching TRBD1 (5 bases). Germline V gene lookup returns CDR1 LGHNA and CDR2 YNFKEQ. Trimming took off 1 base at V and 1 base at J, with 10 bases between the two ends. The CDR3 consists of 15 residues. Here the CDR3 DNA reads TGTGCCAGCAGCCAAGGTTTAACAGGGAACACTGAAGCTTTCTTT. It encodes CASSQGLTGNTEAFF.

The chain carries TRBV27 and TRBJ2-2; the match to TRBD2 covers 14 bases. The CDR3 is 20 amino acids. Germline CDR1 and CDR2: MNHEY and SMNVEV (reference sequence). Losses at the gene ends were 7 bases for V and 0 bases for J; bases not matched to a gene: 13. CDR3 in amino acids: CASTPYFGTSGRPNTGELFF. The CDR3 region has the DNA TGTGCCAGCACTCCCTACTTCGGGACTAGCGGGAGACCGAACACCGGGGAGCTGTTTTTT.

V is TRBV11-2 and J is TRBJ1-3, with D tentatively TRBD1 (5 bases). V lost 1 base to trimming and J lost 0 bases, with 10 bases between them. The CDR3 contains 16 residues. The germline V gene encodes CDR1 SGHAT and CDR2 FQNNGV. CDR3 bases: TGTGCCAGCAGCTTAGCCGGGGCGGGCTCTGGAAACACCATATATTTT. Encoded protein: CASSLAGAGSGNTIYF.

J is TRBJ2-7 and V is TRBV5-1; TRBD1 matches at 10 bases. Per the germline V gene, CDR1 is SGHRS and CDR2 is YFSETQ. The CDR3 length is 14 residues. After removal of 3 bases from V and 7 bases from J, the junction contained 7 bases not matched to a gene. Here the CDR3 reads CASSWGTGVMEQYF. The CDR3 bases are TGCGCCAGCAGCTGGGGGACAGGGGTCATGGAGCAGTACTTC.

The V gene is TRBV14, the J gene TRBJ2-4; TRBD1 is a possible D gene (5 bases). The V gene's germline CDR1 is SGHDN and CDR2 FVKESK. This CDR3 comprises 15 residues. The V and J ends lost 4 bases and 0 bases respectively, with 10 bases between them. Here the CDR3 DNA reads TGTGCCAGCAGCCTACCCAGGGTAGCCAAAAACATTCAGTACTTC. This gives the protein CASSLPRVAKNIQYF.

This chain connects TRBV7-2 to TRBJ1-4; TRBD1 agrees at 9 bases. This CDR3 is built from 16 residues. Unmatched junction bases numbered 4, after V lost 5 bases and J lost 0 bases. CDR1 and CDR2 from the germline V gene are SGHTA and FQGNSA. CDR3 bases: TGTGCCAGCAGCCTCAGACAGGGGGCAACTAATGAAAAACTGTTTTTT. It codes for CASSLRQGATNEKLFF.

V and J are TRBV28 and TRBJ2-7; D could derive from TRBD1 or TRBD2 (5 bases each). The CDR3 contains 14 residues. V gave up 2 bases and J gave up 6 bases, with 14 bases separating them. Per germline, CDR1 MDHEN and CDR2 SYDVKM. CDR3 in amino acids: CASSLAGSLAEQYF. In DNA form, the CDR3 reads TGTGCCAGCAGTTTAGCAGGGTCCCTAGCCGAGCAGTACTTC.

This rearrangement joins TRBV19 to TRBJ1-6, with 7 positions matching TRBD1. Germline assignment: CDR1 LNHDA and CDR2 SQIVND (reference sequence). This CDR3 contains 15 residues. Trimming removed 7 bases from V and 0 bases from J; junction bases left unmatched: 3. This chain's CDR3 is CASKQGSSYNSPLHF. The CDR3, as DNA: TGTGCCAGTAAACAGGGGAGCTCCTATAATTCACCCCTCCACTTT.

The chain recombines TRBV5-1 with TRBJ1-4; 8 bases map to TRBD1. V shed 2 bases and J 5 bases; nucleotides not matched to a gene: 5. CDR3 length: 15 residues. Looked up from germline, CDR1 is SGHRS and CDR2 is YFSETQ. The DNA of the CDR3 is TGCGCCAGCAGCTTCTACAGGGGGGCGAATGAAAAACTGTTTTTT. Protein sequence: CASSFYRGANEKLFF.

This clone was seen more than once but under ten times. The chain links TRBV29-1 to TRBJ2-5; D is unclear. The germline V gene has CDR1 SQVTM and CDR2 ANQGSEA. This CDR3 is built from 12 residues. The V end was cut by 3 bases, the J end by 2 bases, with 7 bases between. The CDR3 region is CSVDTRQETQYF. Here the CDR3 DNA reads TGCAGCGTTGATACGCGGCAAGAGACCCAGTACTTC.